This T cell receptor beta chain was captured by sequencing in a study of human T cells and chemical hapten exposure. The study, taken as a whole, reports: Donors had alopecia, so their immune response may differ from healthy people's.

The study's library attached unique molecular identifiers to single cDNA molecules. Authors' methods: A typical sample had 95,638 TCRs, with about 20,000 to 690,600 overall. TCRdb reanalysed the reads using MiXCR and keeps one entry per CDR3 protein. V and J calls and clone size were set by TCRdb, not the authors. The table shows about 4,100 distinct CDR3 sequences, with roughly 49% occurring only once. Stated treatment: therapeutic diphenylcyclopropenone sensitization with weekly scalp DPC. The V segment lost 4 bases and the J segment 9 bases; nucleotides outside the gene matches: 10. This CDR3 has 15 amino acids. Germline CDR1 and CDR2: SGHAT and FQDESV (reference sequence). In its sample, this clonotype was seen a few times. The target antigen is unknown.

This TCR was sampled from an adult with alopecia areata. Some clones in this sample may be carry-over from other donors' samples. This table probably holds off-target reads from a library built for another chain. The chain couples TRBV11-1 to TRBJ2-1, with TRBD2 matching over 9 bases. The sample consisted of whole blood, taken before DPC sensitization or 2, 6, or about 24 weeks after (not recorded which). CDR3 bases: TGTGCCAGCAGCTCGGCGGGAGGGCCCCAGGTTGAGCAGTTCTTC. This sequence encodes CASSSAGGPQVEQFF. The full variable domain, its missing parts supplied by reference TRBV11-1 and TRBJ2-1, is EAEVAQSPRYKITEKSQAVAFWCDPISGHATLYWYRQILGQGPELLVQFQDESVVDDSQLPKDRFSAERLKGVDSTLKIQPAELGDSAMYLCASSSAGGPQVEQFFGPGTRLTVL.